The rows below give T cell receptor beta chains drawn from one sample of a study of long-term antiretroviral therapy in people with HIV. Clones were sequenced by immunoSEQ multiplex PCR, and TCRdb holds only the in-frame ones, with some missing. Seen here are 21,000 or so clones, 82% observed once, and the top ten hold around 5%. Sequenced material: unsorted PBMCs, taken 0.3 years after starting antiretroviral therapy. The receptor source for this set is a man aged 45-60 years with HIV. The CDR3 runs from the conserved cysteine through the conserved F or W. Only part of the rows carry a size: once, few, many, or a class if the clone is expanded.

CDR3aa: CAGIDRAGYTF
len: 11
j_gene: TRBJ1-2
v_gene: TRBV28
abundance: .

CDR3aa: CASSFGASNEKLFF
len: 14
j_gene: TRBJ1-4
v_gene: TRBV5-1
abundance: .

CDR3aa: CASRGTSGSTDTQYF
len: 15
j_gene: TRBJ2-3
v_gene: TRBV2
abundance: .

CDR3aa: CASCTGQKVGYTF
len: 13
j_gene: TRBJ1-2
v_gene: TRBV28
abundance: .

CDR3aa: CASSETGGFYYGYTF
len: 15
j_gene: TRBJ1-2
v_gene: TRBV6-1
abundance: .

CDR3aa: CASSLDTYGNTEAFF
len: 15
j_gene: TRBJ1-1
v_gene: TRBV7-6
abundance: once

CDR3aa: CASGPEYYGAPYEQYF
len: 16
j_gene: TRBJ2-7
v_gene: TRBV12-5
abundance: .

CDR3aa: CASSKSRAPDTQYF
len: 14
j_gene: TRBJ2-3
v_gene: TRBV25-1
abundance: .

CDR3aa: CASSPPGGLTEAFF
len: 14
j_gene: TRBJ1-1
v_gene: TRBV5-4
abundance: .

CDR3aa: CASSQDSHNYEQYF
len: 14
j_gene: TRBJ2-7
v_gene: TRBV4-3
abundance: .

CDR3aa: CASSRQESNTGELFF
len: 15
j_gene: TRBJ2-2
v_gene: TRBV6-5
abundance: .

CDR3aa: CSVGTSGVFNEQFF
len: 14
j_gene: TRBJ2-1
v_gene: TRBV29-1
abundance: once

CDR3aa: CASSRRGLAGDNEQFF
len: 16
j_gene: TRBJ2-1
v_gene: TRBV7-2
abundance: .

CDR3aa: CASSLVLTPSTDTQYF
len: 16
j_gene: TRBJ2-3
v_gene: TRBV5-6
abundance: once

CDR3aa: CASSSPSRANYGYTF
len: 15
j_gene: TRBJ1-2
v_gene: TRBV11-2
abundance: few

CDR3aa: CASSPDRIEQSYGYTF
len: 16
j_gene: TRBJ1-2
v_gene: TRBV5-6
abundance: once